Sequencing of this T cell receptor (beta chain) was carried out in a study of blood T cell repertoires in COVID-19 (dated by TCRdb to about 2020). At the level of the whole study: The collaborator samples originated in the United States, Italy and Spain and spanned the acute and convalescent phases of COVID-19. Deeply sampled blood TCRbeta repertoires from subjects exposed to, actively infected with, or recovered from COVID-19 were included in the dataset. Where available, HLA class I and class II types were obtained from metadata supplied by the sample provider rather than from assay-based typing. The sample metadata nearly always contained a de-identified subject ID, COVID-19 status, age in years and sex. A freely available public database, intended as a resource for researchers studying the immune response to SARS-CoV-2, is where the repertoires were released. The samples were drawn from the first 160 participants of the ongoing ImmuneRACE study and from 950 to 1,500 subjects provided by 6 global collaborators. The material from the prospective study consisted of cDNA or gDNA derived from T cells, B-cell-depleted T cells, or PBMCs.

Whole blood was collected in K2EDTA tubes by collaborating institutions according to the institutions' own protocols. For TCRbeta analysis, collaborator samples were shipped as frozen whole blood, as isolated PBMCs, or as DNA extracted from either sample type. V and J lose 0 bases and 6 bases, and a span of 12 bases separates them. Counted from cysteine to phenylalanine, this CDR3 has 16 amino acids. The DNA shown is the 48-base CDR3, in frame from base 1. CDR1 is given as LGHNA and CDR2 as YSLEER, both from the germline V gene. The immunoSEQ Assay, a bias-controlled multiplex PCR, was used to amplify TCRbeta CDR3 regions from genomic DNA. As for the original processing: The number of nucleated cells in each sample was estimated by amplification of reference gene primers within the assay. To quantify the absolute abundance of each unique TCRbeta CDR3 rearrangement, sequence reads were collapsed and filtered. Productive Simpson clonality was computed per sample as the square root of Simpson's diversity index over productive rearrangements. The immuneACCESS repertoire file appears here via TCRdb, limited to in-frame rearrangements. These files lack a portion of the clones; in checked studies, under half of the deficit traces to unresolved V genes, and the cause of the others is not known. The D gene and trimming were derived from the DNA, and the V and J assignments and clone size from that table. Within this sample are 280,000 or so clones, with about 91% of them counted one time only. The ten largest make up about an eighth of the sample.

As for this clone: Its antigen is currently not known. Within one base of it there is no much larger clone, and no base qualities were kept.

The research as a whole found: Clinical and demographic metadata were provided uncurated, with the amount varying by source and participant.

The chain couples TRBV4-3 to TRBJ1-6, with the D gene not confidently named. The sequencing sample was made of peripheral blood. This clonotype was sampled from a woman aged 55 to 70 with acute or convalescent COVID-19. This receptor carries the CDR3 CASSQDHYLSNSPLHF. The nucleotide sequence reads TGCGCCAGCAGCCAAGATCATTACCTAAGTAATTCACCCCTCCACTTT.